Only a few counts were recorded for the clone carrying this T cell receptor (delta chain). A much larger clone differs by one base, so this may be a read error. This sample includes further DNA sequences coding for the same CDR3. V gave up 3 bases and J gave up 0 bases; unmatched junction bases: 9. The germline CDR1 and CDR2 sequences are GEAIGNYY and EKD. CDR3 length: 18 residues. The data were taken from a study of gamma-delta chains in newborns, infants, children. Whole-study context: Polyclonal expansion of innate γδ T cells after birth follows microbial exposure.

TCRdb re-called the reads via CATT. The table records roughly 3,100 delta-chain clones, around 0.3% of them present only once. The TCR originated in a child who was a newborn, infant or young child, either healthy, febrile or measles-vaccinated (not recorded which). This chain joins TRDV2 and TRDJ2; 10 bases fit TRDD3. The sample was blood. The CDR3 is CACDGLLGDKALTAQLFF. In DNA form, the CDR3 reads TGTGCCTGTGACGGATTGCTGGGGGATAAGGCTTTGACAGCACAACTCTTCTTT.